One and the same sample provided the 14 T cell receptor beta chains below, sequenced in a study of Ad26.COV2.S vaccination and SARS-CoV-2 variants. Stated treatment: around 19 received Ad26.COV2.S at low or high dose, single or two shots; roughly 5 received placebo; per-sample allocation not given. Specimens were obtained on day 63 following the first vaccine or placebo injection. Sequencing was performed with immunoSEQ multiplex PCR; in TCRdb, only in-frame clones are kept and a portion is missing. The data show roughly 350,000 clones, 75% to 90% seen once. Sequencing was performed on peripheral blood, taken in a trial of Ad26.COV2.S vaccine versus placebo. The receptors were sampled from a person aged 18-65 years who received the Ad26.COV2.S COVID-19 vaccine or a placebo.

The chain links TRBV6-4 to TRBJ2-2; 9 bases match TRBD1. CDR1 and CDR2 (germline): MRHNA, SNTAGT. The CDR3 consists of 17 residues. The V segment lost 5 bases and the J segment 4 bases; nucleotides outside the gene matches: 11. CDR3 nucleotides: TGTGCCAGCAGTCTAAGAGCCGGGACAGGGCCCACCGGGGAGCTGTTTTTT. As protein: CASSLRAGTGPTGELFF.

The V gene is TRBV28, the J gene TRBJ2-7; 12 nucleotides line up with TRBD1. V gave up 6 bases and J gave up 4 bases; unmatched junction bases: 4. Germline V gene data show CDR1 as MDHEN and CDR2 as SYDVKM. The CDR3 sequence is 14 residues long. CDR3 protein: CASRRDRGRYEQYF. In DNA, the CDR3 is TGTGCCAGCAGGAGGGACAGGGGGCGGTACGAGCAGTACTTC.

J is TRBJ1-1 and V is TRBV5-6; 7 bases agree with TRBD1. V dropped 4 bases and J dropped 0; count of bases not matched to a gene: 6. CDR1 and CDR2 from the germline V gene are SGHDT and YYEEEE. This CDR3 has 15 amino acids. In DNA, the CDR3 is TGTGCCAGCAGCGAGGACAGGTGGATGAACACTGAAGCTTTCTTT. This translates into CASSEDRWMNTEAFF. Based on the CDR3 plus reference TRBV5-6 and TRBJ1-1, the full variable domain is DAGVTQSPTHLIKTRGQQVTLRCSPKSGHDTVSWYQQALGQGPQFIFQYYEEEERQRGNFPDRFSGHQFPNYSSELNVNALLLGDSALYLCASSEDRWMNTEAFFGQGTRLTVV.

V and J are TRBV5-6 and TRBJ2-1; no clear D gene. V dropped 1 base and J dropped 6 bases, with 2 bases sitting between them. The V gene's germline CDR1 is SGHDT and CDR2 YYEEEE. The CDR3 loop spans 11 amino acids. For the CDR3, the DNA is TGTGCCAGCAGCTTGCCCAATGAGCAGTTCTTC. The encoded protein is CASSLPNEQFF.

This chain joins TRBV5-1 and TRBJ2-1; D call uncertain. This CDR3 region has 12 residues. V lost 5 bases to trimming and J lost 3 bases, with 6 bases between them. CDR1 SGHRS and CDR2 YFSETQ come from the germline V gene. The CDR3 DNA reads TGCGCCAGCAGAGACAACTACAATGAGCAGTTCTTC. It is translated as CASRDNYNEQFF. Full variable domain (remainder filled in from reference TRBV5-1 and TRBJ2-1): KAGVTQTPRYLIKTRGQQVTLSCSPISGHRSVSWYQQTPGQGLQFLFEYFSETQRNKGNFPGRFSGRQFSNSRSEMNVSTLELGDSALYLCASRDNYNEQFFGPGTRLTVL.

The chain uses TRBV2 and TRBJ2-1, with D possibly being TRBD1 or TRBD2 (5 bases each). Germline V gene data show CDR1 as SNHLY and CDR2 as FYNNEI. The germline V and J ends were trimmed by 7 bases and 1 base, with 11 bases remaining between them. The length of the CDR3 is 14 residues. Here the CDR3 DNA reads TGTGCCAGCAATCAAGAGGGGTCCTACAATGAGCAGTTCTTC. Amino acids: CASNQEGSYNEQFF.

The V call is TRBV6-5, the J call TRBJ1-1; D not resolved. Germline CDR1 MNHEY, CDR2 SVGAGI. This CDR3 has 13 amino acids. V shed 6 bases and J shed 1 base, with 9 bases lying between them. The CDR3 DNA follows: TGTGCCAGCAGCAGTGAACCGAACACTGAAGCTTTCTTT. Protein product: CASSSEPNTEAFF.

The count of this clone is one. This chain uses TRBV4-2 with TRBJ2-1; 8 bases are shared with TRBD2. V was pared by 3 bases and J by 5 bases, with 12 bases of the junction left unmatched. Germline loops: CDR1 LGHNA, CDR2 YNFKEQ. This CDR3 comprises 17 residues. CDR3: CASSHEMVAGFNNEQFF. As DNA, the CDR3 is TGTGCCAGCAGCCATGAGATGGTAGCGGGGTTCAACAATGAGCAGTTCTTC.

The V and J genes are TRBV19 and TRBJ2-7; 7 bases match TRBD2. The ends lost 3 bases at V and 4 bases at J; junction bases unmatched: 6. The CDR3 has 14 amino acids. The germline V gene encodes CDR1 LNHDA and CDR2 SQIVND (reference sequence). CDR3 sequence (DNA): TGTGCCAGTAGTATCAGCGGGAAGACTTACGAGCAGTACTTC. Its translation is CASSISGKTYEQYF. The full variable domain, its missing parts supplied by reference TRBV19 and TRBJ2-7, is DGGITQSPKYLFRKEGQNVTLSCEQNLNHDAMYWYRQDPGQGLRLIYYSQIVNDFQKGDIAEGYSVSREKKESFPLTVTSAQKNPTAFYLCASSISGKTYEQYFGPGTRLTVT.

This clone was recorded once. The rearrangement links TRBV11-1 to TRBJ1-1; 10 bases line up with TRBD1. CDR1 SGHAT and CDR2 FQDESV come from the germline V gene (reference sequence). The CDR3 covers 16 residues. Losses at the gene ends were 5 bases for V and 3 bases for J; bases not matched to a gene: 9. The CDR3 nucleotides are TGTGCCAGCAGCCTACCGCCGGGACAGGGGTACACTGAAGCTTTCTTT. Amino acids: CASSLPPGQGYTEAFF.

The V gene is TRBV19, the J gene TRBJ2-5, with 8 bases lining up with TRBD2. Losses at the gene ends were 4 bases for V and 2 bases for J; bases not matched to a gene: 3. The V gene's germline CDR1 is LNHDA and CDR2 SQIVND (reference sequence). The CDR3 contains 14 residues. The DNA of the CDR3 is TGTGCCAGTAGTAATAGCGGGACGCAAGAGACCCAGTACTTC. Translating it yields CASSNSGTQETQYF.

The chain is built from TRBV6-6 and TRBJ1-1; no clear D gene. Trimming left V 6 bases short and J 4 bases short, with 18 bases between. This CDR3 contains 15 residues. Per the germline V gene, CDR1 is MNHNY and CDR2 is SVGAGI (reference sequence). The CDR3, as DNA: TGTGCCAGCAGAAGCTCTCTCTCGCTGTTCACTGAAGCTTTCTTT. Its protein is CASRSSLSLFTEAFF.

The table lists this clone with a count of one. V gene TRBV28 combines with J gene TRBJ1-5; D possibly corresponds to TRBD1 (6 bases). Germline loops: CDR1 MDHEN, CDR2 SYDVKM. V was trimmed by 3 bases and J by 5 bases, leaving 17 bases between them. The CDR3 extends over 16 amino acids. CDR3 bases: TGTGCCAGCAGTTTTTTGGGGGCCCGCGGGGATCAGCCCCAGCATTTT. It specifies CASSFLGARGDQPQHF.

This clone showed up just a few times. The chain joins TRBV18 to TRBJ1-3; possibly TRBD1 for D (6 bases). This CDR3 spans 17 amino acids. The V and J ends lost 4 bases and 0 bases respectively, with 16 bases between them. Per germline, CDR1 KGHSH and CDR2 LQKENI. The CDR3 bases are TGTGCCAGCTCACGTAGCTCAGGGGTCCTCTCTGGAAACACCATATATTTT. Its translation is CASSRSSGVLSGNTIYF.